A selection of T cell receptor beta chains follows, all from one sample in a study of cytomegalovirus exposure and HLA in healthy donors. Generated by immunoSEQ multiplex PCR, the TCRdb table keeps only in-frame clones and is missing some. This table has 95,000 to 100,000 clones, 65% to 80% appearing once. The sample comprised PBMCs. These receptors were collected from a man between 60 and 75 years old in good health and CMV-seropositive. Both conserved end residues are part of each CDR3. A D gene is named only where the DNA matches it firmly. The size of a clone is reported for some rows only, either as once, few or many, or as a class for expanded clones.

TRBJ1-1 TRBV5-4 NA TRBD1 TGTGCCAGCAGCTTGTCCGGGACAGACACTGAAGCTTTCTTT CASSLSGTDTEAFF
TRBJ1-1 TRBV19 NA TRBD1 TGTGCCAGTAGTATAGTGAGGGGGCTATTAGAAACTGAAGCTTTCTTT CASSIVRGLLETEAFF
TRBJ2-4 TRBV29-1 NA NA TGCAGCGCCAGGTCGGCTCTAAACATTCAGTACTTC CSARSALNIQYF
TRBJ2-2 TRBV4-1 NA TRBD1 TGCGCCAGCAGCCTGCCGGGACAGGGGTCCACCGGGGAGCTGTTTTTT CASSLPGQGSTGELFF
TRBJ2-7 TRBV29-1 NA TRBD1 TGCAGCGTTGTTGACGGACAGGCGGTTCAGTACTTC CSVVDGQAVQYF
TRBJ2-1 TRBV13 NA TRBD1 TGTGCCAGCAGCTCCCCGGACAGGGAGAGGAATGAGCAGTTCTTC CASSSPDRERNEQFF
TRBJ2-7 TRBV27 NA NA TGTGCCAGCAGTTTCCAGTTTTCCTACGAGCAGTACTTC CASSFQFSYEQYF
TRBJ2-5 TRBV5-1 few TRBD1 TGCGCCAGCAGCTTGCCCTTACAGGGGGAGGAGACCCAGTACTTC CASSLPLQGEETQYF
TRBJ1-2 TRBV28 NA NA TGTGCCAGCAGCATCCCCACAGGGTCTGGAGGCTACACCTTC CASSIPTGSGGYTF
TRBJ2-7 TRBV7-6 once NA TGTGCCAGCAGCTTAGATCCAGGCTCCTACGAGCAGTACTTC CASSLDPGSYEQYF
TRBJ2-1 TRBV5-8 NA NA TGTGCCAGCAGGCGGGACAGAACCTACAATGAGCAGTTCTTC CASRRDRTYNEQFF
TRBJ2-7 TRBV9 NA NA TGTGCCAGCAGCGCCCAGGCGAGCTCCTACGAGCAGTACTTC CASSAQASSYEQYF
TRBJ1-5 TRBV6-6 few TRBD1 TGTGCCAGCAGTAAAGAATCAGGGGGCGTCTATCAGCCCCAGCATTTT CASSKESGGVYQPQHF
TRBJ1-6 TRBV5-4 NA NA TGTGCCAGCCAGGACCGAAGGGGCGGTTATAATTCACCCCTCCACTTT CASQDRRGGYNSPLHF
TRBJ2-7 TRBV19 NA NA TGTGCCAGTAGCTCCAGCAGGGAGCAGTACTTC CASSSSREQYF
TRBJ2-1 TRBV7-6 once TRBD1 TGTGCCAGCAGCTTAGGGGGACAGAACTACAATGAGCAGTTCTTC CASSLGGQNYNEQFF
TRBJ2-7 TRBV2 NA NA TGTGCCAGCAGTACAGGGACCTACGAGCAGTACTTC CASSTGTYEQYF
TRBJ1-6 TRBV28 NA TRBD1 TGTGCCAGCAGTTTAAAGCGGGACAGGGTAGATTCACCCCTCCACTTT CASSLKRDRVDSPLHF
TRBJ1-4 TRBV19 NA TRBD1 TGTGCCAGTAGTCCCCGGACAGGGATCGTCGCTAATGAAAAACTGTTTTTT CASSPRTGIVANEKLFF
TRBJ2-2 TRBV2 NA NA TGTGCCAGCAGTGCCCGTCAAGCGCCTTCCAACACCGGGGAGCTGTTTTTT CASSARQAPSNTGELFF
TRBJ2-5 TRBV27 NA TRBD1 TGTGCCAGCAGTTATAGGGGGCGCATCCAAGAGACCCAGTACTTC CASSYRGRIQETQYF
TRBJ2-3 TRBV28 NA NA TGTGCCAGCAGTCCCCCCGGGAGACAGACAGATACGCAGTATTTT CASSPPGRQTDTQYF
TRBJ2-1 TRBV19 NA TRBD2 TGTGCCAGTAGTATATCCGGGACTAGTCAGTTCTTC CASSISGTSQFF
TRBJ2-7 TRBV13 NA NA TGTGCCAGCAGCCCTAGTGGGTACTCCTACGAGCAGTACTTC CASSPSGYSYEQYF
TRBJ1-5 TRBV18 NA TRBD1 TGTGCCAGCTCACCGGAGGGACAGCCACTAAATCAGCCCCAGCATTTT CASSPEGQPLNQPQHF
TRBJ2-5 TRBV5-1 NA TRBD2 TGCGCCAGCACCCCCCTAGCGGGGGTTGGGGAGACCCAGTACTTC CASTPLAGVGETQYF
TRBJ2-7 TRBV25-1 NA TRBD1 TGTGCCAGCAGTGAAACAGGGGGCCCCTTATACCACTACGAGCAGTACTTC CASSETGGPLYHYEQYF
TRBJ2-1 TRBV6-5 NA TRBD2 TGTGCCAGCAGTTACAAGCGGCCAGCGGGGGAAGAGCAGTTCTTC CASSYKRPAGEEQFF
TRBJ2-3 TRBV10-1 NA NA TGCGCCAGCAGTGATCGGAGGGGTGACGCGCAGTATTTT CASSDRRGDAQYF
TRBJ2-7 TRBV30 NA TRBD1 TGTGCCTCGACCAAGACAGGGAGCTCCTACGAGCAGTACTTC CASTKTGSSYEQYF
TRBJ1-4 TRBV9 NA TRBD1 TGTGCCAGCAGCCAGACAGGGGGGAATGAAAAACTGTTTTTT CASSQTGGNEKLFF
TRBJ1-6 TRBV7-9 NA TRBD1 TGTGCCAGCAGCTTAGCCGGGACAGGGGTCAATTCACCCCTCCACTTT CASSLAGTGVNSPLHF
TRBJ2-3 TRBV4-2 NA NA TGTGCCAGCAGCCAAGATCGGGGGGATACGCAGTATTTT CASSQDRGDTQYF
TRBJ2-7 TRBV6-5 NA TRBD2 TGTGCCAGCCGTAAAGCGGGGGGTAACTACGAGCAGTACTTC CASRKAGGNYEQYF
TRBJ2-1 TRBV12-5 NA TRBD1 TGTGCTAGTGGTTCACAGGGGGCACTCTACAATGAGCAGTTCTTC CASGSQGALYNEQFF
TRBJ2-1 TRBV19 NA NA TGTGCCAGTAGTATGGGGACTGCTTACAATGAGCAGTTCTTC CASSMGTAYNEQFF
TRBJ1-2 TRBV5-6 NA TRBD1 TGTGCCAGCAGCGGCCGGGACAGAACTAACTATGGCTACACCTTC CASSGRDRTNYGYTF
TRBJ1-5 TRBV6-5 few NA TGTGCCAGTTGCCTAGGTGGAAATCAGCCCCAGCATTTT CASCLGGNQPQHF
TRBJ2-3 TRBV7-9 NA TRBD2 TGTGCCAGCAGCAATGCCCGACTAGCGGGCACAGATACGCAGTATTTT CASSNARLAGTDTQYF
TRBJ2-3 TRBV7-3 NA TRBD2 TGTGCCAGCAGCACCGGTAGTCTAGCGGGGTCAGATACGCAGTATTTT CASSTGSLAGSDTQYF
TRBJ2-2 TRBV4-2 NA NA TGTGCCAGCAGCCAAGATAGGGGGGGGGCCGTAACCGGGGAGCTGTTTTTT CASSQDRGGAVTGELFF
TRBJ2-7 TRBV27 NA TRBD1 TGTGCCAGCCGTTGGACAGGGGGCTACGAGCAGTACTTC CASRWTGGYEQYF
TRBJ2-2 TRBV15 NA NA TGTGCCACCAGAAAATCGGTGGTGAACACCGGGGAGCTGTTTTTT CATRKSVVNTGELFF
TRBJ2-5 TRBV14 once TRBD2 TGTGCCAGCAGCACTTATAGCGGGGACATACAAGAGACCCAGTACTTC CASSTYSGDIQETQYF
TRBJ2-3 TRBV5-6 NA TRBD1 TGTGCCAGCAGCTTGGCGACAGGGCGCACAGATACGCAGTATTTT CASSLATGRTDTQYF
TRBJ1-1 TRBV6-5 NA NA TGTGCCAGCAGCTTTATCGATCCGAGTAACACTGAAGCTTTCTTT CASSFIDPSNTEAFF
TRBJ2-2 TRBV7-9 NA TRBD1 TGTGCCAGCAGCTTAGCCCTGACAGGGGGGACCGGGGAGCTGTTTTTT CASSLALTGGTGELFF
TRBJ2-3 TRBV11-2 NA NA TGTGCCAGCGGAGGGGATGCAGATACGCAGTATTTT CASGGDADTQYF
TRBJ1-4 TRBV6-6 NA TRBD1 TGTGCCAGCAGTTACTCCGGGACAGGTGTAAAACTGTTTTTT CASSYSGTGVKLFF
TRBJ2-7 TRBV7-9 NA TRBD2 TGTGCCAGCAGCCTCGCGGGGGGCCTCCAGCCTACCTACGAGCAGTACTTC CASSLAGGLQPTYEQYF
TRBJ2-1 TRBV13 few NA TGTGCCAGCAGTTTAGTGGGGGGCAATGAGCAGTTCTTC CASSLVGGNEQFF
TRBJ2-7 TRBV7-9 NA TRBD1 TGTGCCAGCAGCGAACACATGGGACAGGGGGCTTACGAGCAGTACTTC CASSEHMGQGAYEQYF
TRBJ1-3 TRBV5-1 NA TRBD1 TGCGCCAGCAGCCCAGAGCCTGACAGGGGGTATGGAAACACCATATATTTT CASSPEPDRGYGNTIYF
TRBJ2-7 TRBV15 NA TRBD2 TGTGCCACCAGCAGAGTAGCGGGGAGATCCTACGAGCAGTACTTC CATSRVAGRSYEQYF
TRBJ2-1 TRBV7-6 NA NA TGTGCCAGCAGCTCACAGGGCAATGAGCAGTTCTTC CASSSQGNEQFF
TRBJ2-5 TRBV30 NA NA TGTGCCTGGAGTGTACTGGTATCAGAGACCCAGTACTTC CAWSVLVSETQYF
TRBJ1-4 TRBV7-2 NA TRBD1 TGTGCCAGCAGCCCGGACAGGGCGGGGGAAAAACTGTTTTTT CASSPDRAGEKLFF
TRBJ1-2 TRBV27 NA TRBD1 TGTGCCAGCAGTTTAGGGACAGGGTTAGGGCGGGGCTACACCTTC CASSLGTGLGRGYTF
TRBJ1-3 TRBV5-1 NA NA TGCGCCAGCAGCAAATCCGACAGTTCTGGAAACACCATATATTTT CASSKSDSSGNTIYF